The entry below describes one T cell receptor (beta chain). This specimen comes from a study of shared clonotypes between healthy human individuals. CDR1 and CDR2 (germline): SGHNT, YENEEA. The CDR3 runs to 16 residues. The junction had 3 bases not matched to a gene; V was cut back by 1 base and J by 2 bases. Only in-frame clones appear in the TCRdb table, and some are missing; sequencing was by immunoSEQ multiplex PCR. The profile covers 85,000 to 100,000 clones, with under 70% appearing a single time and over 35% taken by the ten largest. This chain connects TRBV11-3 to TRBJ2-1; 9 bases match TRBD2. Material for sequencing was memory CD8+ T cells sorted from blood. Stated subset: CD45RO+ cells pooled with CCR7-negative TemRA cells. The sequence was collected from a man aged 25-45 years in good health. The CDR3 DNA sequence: TGTGCCAGCAGCTTAGTAGGCGGGAGGGCCTACAATGAGCAGTTCTTC. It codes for CASSLVGGRAYNEQFF.